The next 5 T cell receptor beta chains were all read from a single sample in a study of CD8 T cells in ankylosing spondylitis. TCRdb called the 5' RACE reads again in MiXCR, with one record for every CDR3 protein. In the table there are about 220,000 distinct CDR3 sequences, around 24% of which are singletons. Source material: blood, either unsorted or a sorted T cell fraction (not recorded which). Source of these receptors: a male donor with ankylosing spondylitis or in good health (not recorded which).

This clonotype was seen many times. This sequence joins TRBV5-1 and TRBJ2-3; D is ambiguous. Deletions cut 2 bases from V and 0 bases from J, with 7 bases between. Germline assignment: CDR1 SGHRS and CDR2 YFSETQ. The CDR3 is 14 amino acids. CDR3 sequence: CASSFTDSTDTQYF. CDR3 bases: TGCGCCAGCAGCTTTACAGATAGCACAGATACGCAGTATTTT.

This clonotype occurred a few times. The genes are TRBV20-1 and TRBJ1-3; D might be TRBD1 (5 bases). The CDR3 length is 14 residues. From germline, CDR1 is DFQATT and CDR2 SNEGSKA (reference sequence). Trimming pared 1 base from V and 2 bases from J, leaving 9 bases between. CDR3: CSARVGAAGNTIYF. The CDR3 nucleotides read TGCAGTGCTAGAGTTGGGGCAGCTGGAAACACCATATATTTT.

This clonotype has a handful of counts. This chain connects TRBV29-1 to TRBJ2-1, with TRBD2 identical over 10 bases. Losses at the gene ends were 4 bases for V and 6 bases for J; bases not matched to a gene: 6. This CDR3 comprises 14 residues. Germline CDR1 reads SQVTM; CDR2 reads ANQGSEA. The CDR3 nucleotides are TGCAGCGTTGCGACTAGCGGGTTCCTCAATGAGCAGTTCTTC. Its protein is CSVATSGFLNEQFF.

This clonotype was found a few times. This CDR3 is CASSYRPSATFRGYTF. CDR3 coding DNA: TGTGCCAGCAGTTACCGGCCAAGCGCAACCTTCCGTGGCTACACCTTC. This chain connects TRBV6-5 to TRBJ1-2; no clear D. CDR3 length equals 16 residues. Trimming removed 2 bases at V and 7 bases at J, with 20 bases between. From germline, CDR1 is MNHEY and CDR2 SVGAGI.

A few counts support this clonotype. The chain is built from TRBV29-1 and TRBJ2-5, with D possibly being TRBD1 or TRBD2 (5 bases each). The V gene lost 6 bases and the J gene lost 5 bases, with 16 bases spanning the gap. CDR1 and CDR2 (germline): SQVTM, ANQGSEA. The CDR3 totals 13 residues. The CDR3 sequence is CSVVPGPVETQYF. The CDR3 DNA is TGCAGCGTAGTCCCGGGACCCGTCGAGACCCAGTACTTC.